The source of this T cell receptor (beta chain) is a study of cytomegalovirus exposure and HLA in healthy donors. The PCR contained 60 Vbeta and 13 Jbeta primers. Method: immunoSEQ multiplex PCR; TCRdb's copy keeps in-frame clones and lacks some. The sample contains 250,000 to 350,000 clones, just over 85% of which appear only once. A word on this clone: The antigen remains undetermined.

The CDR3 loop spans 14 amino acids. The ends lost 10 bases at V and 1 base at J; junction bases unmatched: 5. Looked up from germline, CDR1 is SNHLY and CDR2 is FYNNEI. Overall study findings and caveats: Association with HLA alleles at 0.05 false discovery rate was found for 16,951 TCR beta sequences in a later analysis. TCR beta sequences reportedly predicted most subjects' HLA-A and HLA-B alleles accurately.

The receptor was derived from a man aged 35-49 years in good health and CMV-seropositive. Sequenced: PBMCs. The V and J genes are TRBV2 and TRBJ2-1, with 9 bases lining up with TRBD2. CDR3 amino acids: CATTSGRSYNEQFF. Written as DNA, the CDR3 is TGTGCCACGACGAGCGGGAGGTCCTACAATGAGCAGTTCTTC.